The sequence of this TCR beta chain was determined in a study of spatial heterogeneity in lung cancer. On the study more broadly: Detection of beta-chain sequences consistently exceeded that of alpha-chain sequences.

Sample time point: sample taken at primary tumor resection. The 60 to 80 donors had untreated early-stage non-small cell lung cancer. Frozen PBMC, nontumor lung or tumor provided whole RNA, which was sequenced unsorted. With regard to this clonotype: Given a much more abundant clone one base away, this may be a read error.

The presence of a unique molecular identifier marked each TCR cDNA molecule. TCRdb re-analysed the 5' RACE reads in MiXCR, keeping a single row per CDR3 protein. The data show tens of thousands of distinct CDR3 sequences, approximately 12% seen once. The CDR3 runs to 17 residues. V gave up 2 bases and J gave up 3 bases, with 19 bases separating them. From germline, CDR1 is MDHEN and CDR2 SYDVKM. V gene TRBV28 combines with J gene TRBJ1-1, with D unclear. Sequenced here: PBMCs, sampled at surgery. The clonotype originates from a male donor with early-stage non-small cell lung cancer. In nucleotides, the CDR3 is TGTGCCAGCAGTTTAACGGATAAGGTGGCGATGTACACTGAAGCTTTCTTT. It yields the protein CASSLTDKVAMYTEAFF.